This entry lists 15 T cell receptor beta chains sequenced from one sample in a study of blood T cell repertoires in COVID-19. The method was immunoSEQ multiplex PCR; TCRdb's version includes in-frame clones alone and lacks a portion of them. The sample shows about 210,000 clones, approximately 90% of them seen only once. Sequencing was done on a sample of peripheral blood. The receptors derive from a man between 25 and 39 years old with acute or convalescent COVID-19.

The V and J genes are TRBV19 and TRBJ2-3; TRBD2 matches at 11 bases. The CDR3 contains 17 residues. Germline trimming cut 3 bases from V and 1 base from J; bases unmatched to any gene: 6. Germline CDR1 and CDR2: LNHDA and SQIVND (reference sequence). The CDR3 nucleotides read TGTGCCAGTAGTATCGGTCTAGCGGGAGGAGGCACAGATACGCAGTATTTT. Its protein product is CASSIGLAGGGTDTQYF.

This chain links TRBV6-5 with TRBJ1-6, with 7 nucleotides matching TRBD1. The V gene end was trimmed by 6 bases and the J gene end by 10 bases; junction bases not matched to a gene: 9. This CDR3 is built from 14 residues. Germline CDR1 is MNHEY and CDR2 is SVGAGI. CDR3 coding DNA: TGTGCCAGCAGATACCGACAGGGTCGGTCACCCCTCCACTTT. The encoded protein is CASRYRQGRSPLHF.

This chain joins TRBV25-1 and TRBJ1-5; D is ambiguous. V was shortened by 2 bases and J by 7 bases, with 12 bases between the two germline ends. The CDR3 sequence is 14 residues long. CDR1 and CDR2 from the germline V gene are MGHDK and SYGVNS. CDR3 amino acids: CASSEVGLLQPQHF. CDR3 DNA: TGTGCCAGCAGTGAAGTTGGCCTTTTGCAGCCCCAGCATTTT.

The chain has TRBV28 and TRBJ2-1, with 7 bases that match TRBD1. The CDR3 totals 15 residues. Looked up from germline, CDR1 is MDHEN and CDR2 is SYDVKM. V was pared by 6 bases and J by 2 bases, with 7 bases of the junction left unmatched. The CDR3 protein is CASRRGGNPYNEQFF. Written as DNA, the CDR3 is TGTGCCAGCAGACGAGGGGGCAACCCCTACAATGAGCAGTTCTTC.

This chain connects TRBV11-2 to TRBJ2-7; TRBD2 is a possible D gene (6 bases). Per the germline V gene, CDR1 is SGHAT and CDR2 is FQNNGV. The CDR3 spans 14 residues. V gave up 4 bases and J gave up 3 bases, with 13 bases separating them. The CDR3 sequence is CASSSPRGLYEQYF. Here the CDR3 DNA reads TGTGCCAGCAGCTCCCCACGGGGACTCTACGAGCAGTACTTC.

V and J are TRBV2 and TRBJ2-1, with TRBD2 matching over 10 bases. Germline V CDR1 and CDR2: SNHLY, FYNNEI. Trimming at V came to 6 bases and at J to 10 bases, leaving 15 bases not matched to a gene. This CDR3 is built from 16 residues. The CDR3 DNA is TGTGCCAGCAGCGCTCCCCGGGCTAGCGGGAGAGAAGAGCAGTTCTTC. This encodes CASSAPRASGREEQFF.

The chain uses TRBV5-6 and TRBJ2-7; D perhaps matches TRBD2 (6 bases). This CDR3 contains 15 residues. From germline, CDR1 is SGHDT and CDR2 YYEEEE. V lost 1 base to trimming and J lost 3 bases, with 14 bases between them. CDR3 sequence: CASSLYGSGFYEQYF. The CDR3 DNA is TGTGCCAGCAGCTTGTACGGGAGTGGCTTCTACGAGCAGTACTTC.

In DNA, the CDR3 is TGTGCCAGCAAGACATACAGCCCAACTAATGAAAAACTGTTTTTT. This codes for CASKTYSPTNEKLFF. The chain carries TRBV6-5 and TRBJ1-4, with D unclear. Trimming took 7 bases from V and 0 from J, leaving 12 bases between them. CDR3 length equals 15 residues. Germline V lookup: CDR1 MNHEY, CDR2 SVGAGI.

The chain joins TRBV5-1 to TRBJ2-1, with D possibly being TRBD2 (6 bases). V was clipped by 4 bases and J by 8 bases, with 22 bases between them. This CDR3 has 16 amino acids. Germline lookup yields CDR1 SGHRS and CDR2 YFSETQ. The CDR3 is CASSRGVTRFVDEQFF. The CDR3, as DNA: TGCGCCAGCAGCCGCGGGGTGACTAGATTTGTCGATGAGCAGTTCTTC.

This chain joins TRBV3-1 (or the pseudogene TRBV3-2) and TRBJ2-2, with TRBD2 identical over 8 bases. The CDR3 sequence is 13 residues long. Per the germline V gene, CDR1 is LGHDT and CDR2 is YNNKEL (reference sequence). V dropped 7 bases and J dropped 5; count of bases not matched to a gene: 3. Written as DNA, the CDR3 is TGTGCCAGCATCCAGCGGGGGACCGGGGAGCTGTTTTTT. This encodes CASIQRGTGELFF.

The chain recombines TRBV5-1 with TRBJ1-4; TRBD1 matches 8 bases. Unmatched junction bases numbered 9, after V lost 3 bases and J lost 5 bases. Germline lookup yields CDR1 SGHRS and CDR2 YFSETQ. The CDR3 has 16 residues. The CDR3 spells CASSWGDRRINEKLFF. For the CDR3, the DNA is TGCGCCAGCAGCTGGGGGGACAGGAGGATCAATGAAAAACTGTTTTTT. The complete variable domain, with remaining parts taken from reference TRBV5-1 and TRBJ1-4, reads KAGVTQTPRYLIKTRGQQVTLSCSPISGHRSVSWYQQTPGQGLQFLFEYFSETQRNKGNFPGRFSGRQFSNSRSEMNVSTLELGDSALYLCASSWGDRRINEKLFFGSGTQLSVL.

CDR3: CASSWDRGLVNTEAFF. The CDR3 nucleotides read TGTGCCAGCAGCTGGGACAGGGGGCTCGTGAACACTGAAGCTTTCTTT. This chain uses TRBV5-6 with TRBJ1-1; 12 nucleotides line up with TRBD1. CDR3 length: 16 amino acids. Unmatched junction bases numbered 3, after V lost 3 bases and J lost 0 bases. The V gene's germline CDR1 is SGHDT and CDR2 YYEEEE.

The rearrangement uses TRBV3-1 (or the pseudogene TRBV3-2) and TRBJ1-6, with 8 bases aligning to TRBD1. V lost 7 bases, J lost 7 bases, and 6 bases stayed unmatched. CDR1 and CDR2 (germline): LGHDT, YNNKEL (reference sequence). The CDR3 has 14 residues. CDR3 coding DNA: TGTGCCAGCACCAGGGGACAGGCAAATTCACCCCTCCACTTT. It yields the protein CASTRGQANSPLHF.

V usage is TRBV6-6 and J usage is TRBJ1-4; no clear D gene. CDR3 length: 11 amino acids. Germline CDR1 is MNHNY and CDR2 is SVGAGI (reference sequence). V lost 8 bases to trimming and J lost 4 bases, with 5 bases between them. This chain's CDR3 is CASGSNEKLFF. CDR3 DNA sequence: TGTGCCAGCGGGAGTAATGAAAAACTGTTTTTT.

The V call is TRBV29-1, the J call TRBJ2-5, with D perhaps matching TRBD1 (6 bases). CDR1 and CDR2 (germline): SQVTM, ANQGSEA. V shed 8 bases and J shed 2 bases, with 12 bases lying between them. The CDR3 has 12 amino acids. CDR3: CSTRTVQETQYF. CDR3 nucleotides: TGCAGCACACGGACAGTTCAAGAGACCCAGTACTTC.